The sequence of this T cell receptor (beta chain) was determined in a study of blood T cell repertoires in COVID-19. The overall study: Samples taken during acute and convalescent COVID-19 were collected in the United States, Italy and Spain. Sources were T cells, B-cell-depleted T cells, or PBMCs; the material itself was cDNA or gDNA.

Under the authors' procedure: Scientists estimated how many nucleated cells there were by amplifying reference gene primers. Sequenced by immunoSEQ multiplex PCR; TCRdb stores in-frame clones only, minus some. The V and J calls and clone size are taken from that table; D and trimming were inferred from the DNA. Altogether some 250,000 clones are present, 82% being singletons, with the ten largest covering under 15%. The length of the CDR3 is 14 residues. Between the trimmed V and J ends, which lost 4 bases and 2 bases, there was a span of 10 bases. Germline lookup yields CDR1 SGHAT and CDR2 FQDESV (reference sequence).

What was sequenced was peripheral blood. The V call is TRBV11-1, the J call TRBJ2-3, with D possibly being TRBD2 (5 bases). This clonotype was obtained from a woman aged 60-70 years with active or convalescent COVID-19. The CDR3 here is CASSSLVPTDTQYF. In nucleotides, the CDR3 is TGTGCCAGCAGCTCACTAGTCCCCACAGATACGCAGTATTTT.